The 18 T cell receptor beta chains in this list originate from one sample, sequenced in a study of type 1 regulatory T cells. The antigens these receptors bind are not known. MiXCR was run by TCRdb on the reads, yielding one entry per CDR3 protein. Of about 65,000 distinct CDR3 sequences detected, more than 45% appear once; the ten largest clones hold 2% to 2.5%. The sequenced sample consisted of cultured non-Tr1 T cells, either the whole culture or a sorted T cell fraction (not recorded which). All receptors come from a human donor in good health.

This chain links TRBV5-1 with TRBJ2-3; TRBD1 agrees at 10 bases. The junction had 9 bases not matched to a gene; V was cut back by 5 bases and J by 0 bases. This CDR3 is 17 amino acids long. Per germline, CDR1 SGHRS and CDR2 YFSETQ. The CDR3 DNA follows: TGCGCCAGCAGTCGGACAGGGGGGCCTCTTAGCACAGATACGCAGTATTTT. Translating gives CASSRTGGPLSTDTQYF.

V is TRBV7-8 and J is TRBJ2-7; unclear D gene. The CDR3 covers 15 residues. Trimming shortened V by 3 bases and J by 3 bases, and 15 bases separated the two germline ends. Germline V gene sequence: CDR1 SGHVS, CDR2 FQNEAQ. CDR3 nucleotides: TGTGCCAGCAGCTTTGGGGTGCAGGCGGTCTACGAGCAGTACTTC. It encodes CASSFGVQAVYEQYF.

Here the CDR3 DNA reads TGTGCCAGTAGCCCCCGCGGGCTCTACAATGAGCAGTTCTTC. It is translated as CASSPRGLYNEQFF. The chain is built from TRBV19 and TRBJ2-1; possible D gene TRBD2, 5 bases. Germline V gene data show CDR1 as LNHDA and CDR2 as SQIVND (reference sequence). This CDR3 is 14 amino acids long. The ends were cut back, 6 bases at V and 3 bases at J, with 12 bases in the middle.

This clonotype is medium-sized within its sample. The chain employs TRBV3-1 and TRBJ1-6; 7 bases are shared with TRBD1. In germline, CDR1 is LGHDT, CDR2 YNNKEL (reference sequence). The ends lost 2 bases at V and 16 bases at J; junction bases unmatched: 5. The CDR3 covers 12 residues. The CDR3 nucleotides read TGTGCCAGCAGCCAATCCGGGACAGCTCTCCACTTT. Translating gives CASSQSGTALHF.

This clonotype was picked up a small number of times. V is TRBV28 and J is TRBJ2-6; D gene ambiguous. This CDR3 is 14 amino acids long. The V and J ends lost 10 bases and 0 bases respectively, with 10 bases between them. CDR1 and CDR2 (germline): MDHEN, SYDVKM. The DNA of the CDR3 is TGTGCCACCAATCAGAACTCTGGGGCCAACGTCCTGACTTTC. This sequence encodes CATNQNSGANVLTF.

This clonotype came up a few times. The V and J genes are TRBV24-1 and TRBJ2-5, with D possibly matching TRBD2 (6 bases). Germline CDR1 is KGHDR and CDR2 is SFDVKD. V was clipped by 4 bases and J by 5 bases, with 13 bases between them. This CDR3 has 14 residues. This CDR3 reads CATSDPGVRETQYF. The CDR3 DNA reads as TGTGCCACCAGTGACCCGGGGGTCCGGGAGACCCAGTACTTC.

This chain links TRBV20-1 with TRBJ1-6; TRBD1 aligns across 9 bases. Germline CDR1 is DFQATT and CDR2 is SNEGSKA (reference sequence). The CDR3 is made up of 16 amino acids. Trimming removed 1 base from V and 7 bases from J; junction bases left unmatched: 8. CDR3 amino acids: CSARGRTGVGNSPLHF. CDR3 bases: TGCAGTGCTAGAGGCCGGACAGGGGTCGGAAATTCACCCCTCCACTTT.

This chain joins TRBV5-5 and TRBJ2-3; a weak D match, TRBD2 (6 bases). Germline CDR1 SGHKS, CDR2 YYEKEE (reference sequence). V lost 2 bases to trimming and J lost 2 bases, with 15 bases between them. This CDR3 is 16 amino acids long. CDR3 sequence reads: CASSFLTGGNTDTQYF. In DNA form, the CDR3 reads TGTGCCAGCAGCTTTCTTACCGGGGGAAACACAGATACGCAGTATTTT.

The rearrangement uses TRBV3-1 and TRBJ1-3; D gene unclear. V lost 5 bases to trimming and J lost 4 bases, with 6 bases between them. The V gene's germline CDR1 is LGHDT and CDR2 YNNKEL (reference sequence). The CDR3 contains 12 residues. The CDR3 is CASSFRGNTIYF. The CDR3 nucleotides read TGTGCCAGCAGCTTCAGGGGAAACACCATATATTTT.

This clonotype appeared once. A much larger clone lies one base from this, so it may be a read error. V is TRBV20-1 and J is TRBJ2-7; maybe TRBD2 (6 bases). V lost 8 bases and J lost 5, with 19 bases in between. Germline loops: CDR1 DFQATT, CDR2 SNEGSKA (reference sequence). The CDR3 runs 13 residues. As DNA, the CDR3 is TGCAGTACCGGGGCGGCGGGGCTCCACGAGCAGTACTTC. Its protein is CSTGAAGLHEQYF.

The CDR3, as DNA: TGTGCCAGCAGCACGGCCCAGGGAGTCAATCAGCCCCAGCATTTT. It is translated as CASSTAQGVNQPQHF. This chain joins TRBV7-8 and TRBJ1-5, with D maybe TRBD1 (5 bases). The ends were cut back, 5 bases at V and 3 bases at J, with 14 bases in the middle. The germline gives CDR1 SGHVS, CDR2 FQNEAQ. This CDR3 is built from 15 residues.

This chain connects TRBV15 to TRBJ2-4; 7 bases line up with TRBD1. Germline V lookup: CDR1 LNHNV, CDR2 YYDKDF (reference sequence). The CDR3 has 16 amino acids. V trimming: 1 base; J trimming: 0 bases; junction bases outside the gene matches: 3. The CDR3 protein is CATSRARQGAKNIQYF. CDR3 DNA: TGTGCCACCAGCAGAGCCCGACAGGGAGCCAAAAACATTCAGTACTTC.

The V gene is TRBV5-4, the J gene TRBJ2-1; D unclear. The CDR3 is made up of 15 amino acids. V lost 0 bases and J 0 bases, leaving 7 bases between the germline ends. The germline gives CDR1 SGHNT, CDR2 YYREEE (reference sequence). The CDR3 spells CASSLGLTSYNEQFF. CDR3 nucleotide sequence: TGTGCCAGCAGCTTGGGGCTCACCTCCTACAATGAGCAGTTCTTC.

The chain couples TRBV11-2 to TRBJ1-2; tentative D call: TRBD1 (5 bases). CDR3 length: 12 amino acids. Germline CDR1 SGHAT, CDR2 FQNNGV. Trimming took 5 bases from V and 13 from J, leaving 17 bases between them. CDR3 sequence reads: CASSPQGTPSTF. DNA of the CDR3: TGTGCCAGCAGCCCCCAGGGCACCCCGAGCACCTTC.

This clonotype was seen a few times. V is TRBV2 and J is TRBJ2-1, with a tentative D call TRBD2 (6 bases). In germline, CDR1 is SNHLY, CDR2 FYNNEI. CDR3 length equals 14 residues. V was shortened by 7 bases and J by 4 bases, with 14 bases between the two germline ends. The CDR3 loop is CASMAASVYNEQFF. CDR3 bases: TGTGCCAGCATGGCCGCTAGCGTGTACAATGAGCAGTTCTTC.

This clonotype was counted ten times or more. The rearrangement uses TRBV20-1 and TRBJ2-5; D might be TRBD1 or TRBD2, each matching 6 bases. Germline values: CDR1 DFQATT, CDR2 SNEGSKA (reference sequence). The CDR3 is 15 residues long. V lost 0 bases and J 5 bases, leaving 16 bases between the germline ends. The CDR3 is CSARDQGRTWETQYF. The CDR3 DNA is TGCAGTGCTAGAGATCAGGGGAGGACCTGGGAGACCCAGTACTTC.

The rearrangement uses TRBV7-9 and TRBJ1-4, with unresolved D. The V gene's germline CDR1 is SEHNR and CDR2 FQNEAQ (reference sequence). The CDR3 is 16 amino acids. V lost 5 bases and J 8 bases, leaving 21 bases between the germline ends. The CDR3 region has the DNA TGTGCCAGCAGCCCACCTGGCAGGAGCACTCCCGAAAAACTGTTTTTT. Translation: CASSPPGRSTPEKLFF.

The chain employs TRBV2 and TRBJ2-3; D is ambiguous. In germline, CDR1 is SNHLY, CDR2 FYNNEI. The ends were cut back, 8 bases at V and 2 bases at J, with 11 bases in the middle. This CDR3 region has 13 residues. The CDR3 loop is CASFTRITDTQYF. CDR3 DNA: TGTGCCAGCTTCACTCGGATCACAGATACGCAGTATTTT. The complete variable domain, with remaining parts taken from reference TRBV2 and TRBJ2-3, reads EPEVTQTPSHQVTQMGQEVILRCVPISNHLYFYWYRQILGQKVEFLVSFYNNEISEKSEIFDDQFSVERPDGSNFTLKIRSTKLEDSAMYFCASFTRITDTQYFGPGTRLTVL.